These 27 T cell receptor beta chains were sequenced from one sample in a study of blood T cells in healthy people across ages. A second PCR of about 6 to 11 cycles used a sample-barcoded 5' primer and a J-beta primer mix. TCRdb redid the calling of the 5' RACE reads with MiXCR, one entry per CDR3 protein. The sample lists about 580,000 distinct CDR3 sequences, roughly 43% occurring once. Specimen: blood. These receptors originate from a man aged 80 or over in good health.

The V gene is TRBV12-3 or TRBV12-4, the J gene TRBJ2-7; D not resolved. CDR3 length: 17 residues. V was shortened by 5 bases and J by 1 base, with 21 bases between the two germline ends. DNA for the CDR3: TGTGCCAGCAGTGCCCCTGAAGGGTTTGGTATTTCCTACGAGCAGTACTTC. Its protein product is CASSAPEGFGISYEQYF.

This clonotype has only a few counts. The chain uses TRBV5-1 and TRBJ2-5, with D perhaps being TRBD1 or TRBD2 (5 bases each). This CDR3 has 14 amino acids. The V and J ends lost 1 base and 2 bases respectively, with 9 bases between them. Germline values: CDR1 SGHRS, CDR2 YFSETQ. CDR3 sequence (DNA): TGCGCCAGCAGCTTGATGTGGGGGCAAGAGACCCAGTACTTC. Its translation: CASSLMWGQETQYF.

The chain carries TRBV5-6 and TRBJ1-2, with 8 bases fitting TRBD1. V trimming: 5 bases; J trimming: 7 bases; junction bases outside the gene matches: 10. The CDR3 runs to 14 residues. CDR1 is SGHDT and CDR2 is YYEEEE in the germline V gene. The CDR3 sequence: CASSPGTGLFGYTF. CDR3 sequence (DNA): TGTGCCAGCAGTCCCGGGACAGGTCTTTTTGGCTACACCTTC.

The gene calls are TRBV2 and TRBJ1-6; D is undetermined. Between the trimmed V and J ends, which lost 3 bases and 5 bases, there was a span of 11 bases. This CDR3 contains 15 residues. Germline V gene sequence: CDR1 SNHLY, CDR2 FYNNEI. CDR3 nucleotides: TGTGCCAGCAGTGATCGGCAGGCAAATAATTCACCCCTCCACTTT. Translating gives CASSDRQANNSPLHF.

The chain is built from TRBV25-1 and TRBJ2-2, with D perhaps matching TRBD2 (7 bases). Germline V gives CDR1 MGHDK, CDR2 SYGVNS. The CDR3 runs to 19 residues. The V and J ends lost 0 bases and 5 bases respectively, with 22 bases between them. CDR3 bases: TGTGCCAGCAGTGAATATGGGACGGGGGGCAGATCGAGGACCGGGGAGCTGTTTTTT. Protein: CASSEYGTGGRSRTGELFF.

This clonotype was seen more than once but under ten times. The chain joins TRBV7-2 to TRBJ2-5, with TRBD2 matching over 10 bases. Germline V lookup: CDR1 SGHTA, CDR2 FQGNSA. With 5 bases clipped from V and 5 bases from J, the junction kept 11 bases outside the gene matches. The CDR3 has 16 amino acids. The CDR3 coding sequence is TGTGCCAGCAGCCTCCGGACTAGCGGAGCCGCCGAGACCCAGTACTTC. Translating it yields CASSLRTSGAAETQYF.

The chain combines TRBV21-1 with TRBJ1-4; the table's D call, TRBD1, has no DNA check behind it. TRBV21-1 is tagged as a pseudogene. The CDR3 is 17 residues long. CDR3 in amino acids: CASSEGQGAFFLEKLFF. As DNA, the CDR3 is TGTGCCAGCAGCGAGGGACAGGGGGCTTTCTTTTTGGAAAAACTGTTTTTT.

This chain's CDR3 is CASSLDFSGAYEQYF. CDR3 sequence (DNA): TGTGCCAGCAGCTTAGATTTCTCCGGGGCCTACGAGCAGTACTTC. The rearrangement links TRBV7-2 to TRBJ2-7; possible D gene TRBD2, 5 bases. This CDR3 spans 15 amino acids. Trimming left V 1 base short and J 2 bases short, with 12 bases between. Germline assignment: CDR1 SGHTA and CDR2 FQGNSA.

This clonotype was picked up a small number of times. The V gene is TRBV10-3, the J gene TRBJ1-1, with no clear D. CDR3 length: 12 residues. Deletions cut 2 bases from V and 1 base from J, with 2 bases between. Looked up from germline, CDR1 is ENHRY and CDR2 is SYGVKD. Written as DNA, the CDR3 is TGTGCCATCAGTGAGACGAACACTGAAGCTTTCTTT. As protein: CAISETNTEAFF.

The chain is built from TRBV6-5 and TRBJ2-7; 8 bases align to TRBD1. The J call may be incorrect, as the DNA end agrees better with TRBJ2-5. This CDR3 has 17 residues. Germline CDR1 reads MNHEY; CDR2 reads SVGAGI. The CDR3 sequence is CASSYSFDGTGGETQYF. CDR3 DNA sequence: TGTGCCAGCAGTTACTCGTTTGACGGGACAGGAGGCGAGACCCAGTACTTC.

The DNA of the CDR3 is TGCGCCAGCAGCTTAAAGGGGGAGGCAAAAGCTTTCTTT. Amino acids: CASSLKGEAKAFF. The genes are TRBV5-1 and TRBJ1-1; weak D call: TRBD1 (6 bases). The CDR3 length is 13 residues. Trimming stripped 2 bases from V and 9 bases from J, with 14 bases between. The germline CDR1 and CDR2 sequences are SGHRS and YFSETQ.

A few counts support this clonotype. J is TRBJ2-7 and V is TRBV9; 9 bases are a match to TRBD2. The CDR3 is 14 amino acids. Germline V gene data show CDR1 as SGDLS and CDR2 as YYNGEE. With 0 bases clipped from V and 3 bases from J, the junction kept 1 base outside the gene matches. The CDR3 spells CASSVGLADYEQYF. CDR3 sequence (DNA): TGTGCCAGCAGCGTAGGACTAGCGGACTACGAGCAGTACTTC. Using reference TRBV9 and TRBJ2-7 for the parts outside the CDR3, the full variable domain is DSGVTQTPKHLITATGQRVTLRCSPRSGDLSVYWYQQSLDQGLQFLIQYYNGEERAKGNILERFSAQQFPDLHSELNLSSLELGDSALYFCASSVGLADYEQYFGPGTRLTVT.

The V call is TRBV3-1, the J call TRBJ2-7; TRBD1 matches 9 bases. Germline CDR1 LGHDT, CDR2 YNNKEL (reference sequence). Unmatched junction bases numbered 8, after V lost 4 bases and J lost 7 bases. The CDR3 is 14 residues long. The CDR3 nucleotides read TGTGCCAGCAGCCCCAGGACAGGGGCGGGAGAGCAGTACTTC. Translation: CASSPRTGAGEQYF.

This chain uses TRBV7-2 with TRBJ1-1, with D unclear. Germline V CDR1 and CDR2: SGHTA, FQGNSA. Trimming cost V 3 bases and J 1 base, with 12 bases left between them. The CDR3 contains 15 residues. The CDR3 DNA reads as TGTGCCAGCAGCTTGTCTCCAAGCGGGAACACTGAAGCTTTCTTT. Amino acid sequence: CASSLSPSGNTEAFF.

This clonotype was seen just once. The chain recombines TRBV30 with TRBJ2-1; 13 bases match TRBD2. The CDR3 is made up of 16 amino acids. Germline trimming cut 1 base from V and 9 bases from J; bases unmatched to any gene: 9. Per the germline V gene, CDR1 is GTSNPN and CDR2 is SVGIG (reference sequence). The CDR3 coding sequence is TGTGCCTGGAGTGCCGGGACTAGCGGGATTTCTGGTGAGCAGTTCTTC. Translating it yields CAWSAGTSGISGEQFF.

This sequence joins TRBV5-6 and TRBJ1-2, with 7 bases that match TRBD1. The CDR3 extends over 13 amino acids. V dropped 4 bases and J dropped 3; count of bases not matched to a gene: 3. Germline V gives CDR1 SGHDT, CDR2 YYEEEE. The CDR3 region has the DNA TGTGCCAGCAGCCAGACAGGGCACTATGGCTACACCTTC. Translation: CASSQTGHYGYTF.

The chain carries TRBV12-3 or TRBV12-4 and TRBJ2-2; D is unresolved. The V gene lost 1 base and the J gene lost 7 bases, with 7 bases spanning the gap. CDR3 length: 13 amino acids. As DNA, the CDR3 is TGTGCCAGCAGTTTAGGCTCTCACGGGGAGCTGTTTTTT. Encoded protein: CASSLGSHGELFF.

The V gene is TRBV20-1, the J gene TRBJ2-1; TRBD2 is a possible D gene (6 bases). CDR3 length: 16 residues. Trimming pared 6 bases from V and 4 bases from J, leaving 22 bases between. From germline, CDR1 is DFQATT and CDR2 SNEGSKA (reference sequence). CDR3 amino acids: CSASRRGRGTYNEQFF. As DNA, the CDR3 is TGCAGTGCCAGTCGCAGAGGGCGGGGTACTTACAATGAGCAGTTCTTC.

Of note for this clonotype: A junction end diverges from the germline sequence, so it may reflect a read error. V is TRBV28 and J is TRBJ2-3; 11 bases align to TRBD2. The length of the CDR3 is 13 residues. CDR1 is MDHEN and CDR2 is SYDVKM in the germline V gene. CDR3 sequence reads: CAGNSGGADTQYF. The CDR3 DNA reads TGTGCCGGAAATAGCGGGGGGGCGGATACTCAGTATTTT.

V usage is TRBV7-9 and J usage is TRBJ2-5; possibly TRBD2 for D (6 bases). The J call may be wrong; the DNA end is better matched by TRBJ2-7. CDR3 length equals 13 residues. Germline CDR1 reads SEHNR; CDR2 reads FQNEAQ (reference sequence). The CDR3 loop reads CASSLRAGYEQYF. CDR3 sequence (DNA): TGTGCCAGCAGCTTACGGGCGGGGTACGAGCAGTACTTC.

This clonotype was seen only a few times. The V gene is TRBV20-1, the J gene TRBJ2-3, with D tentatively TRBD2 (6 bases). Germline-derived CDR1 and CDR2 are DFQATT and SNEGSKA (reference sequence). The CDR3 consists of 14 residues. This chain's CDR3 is CSFQEGPDTDTQYF. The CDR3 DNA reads TGCAGCTTTCAGGAGGGGCCCGACACAGATACGCAGTATTTT.

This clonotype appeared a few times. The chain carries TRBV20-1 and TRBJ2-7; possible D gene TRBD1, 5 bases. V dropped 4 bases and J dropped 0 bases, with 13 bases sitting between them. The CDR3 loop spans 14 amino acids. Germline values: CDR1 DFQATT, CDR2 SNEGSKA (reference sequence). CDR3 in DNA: TGCAGTGCTATCGACAGTGGCAGCTCCTACGAGCAGTACTTC. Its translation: CSAIDSGSSYEQYF.

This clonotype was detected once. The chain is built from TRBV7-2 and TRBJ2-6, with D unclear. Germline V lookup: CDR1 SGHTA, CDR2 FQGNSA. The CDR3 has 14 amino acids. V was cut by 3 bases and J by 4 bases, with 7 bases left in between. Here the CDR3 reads CASSFQPGANVLTF. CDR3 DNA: TGTGCCAGCAGCTTCCAACCCGGGGCCAACGTCCTGACTTTC.

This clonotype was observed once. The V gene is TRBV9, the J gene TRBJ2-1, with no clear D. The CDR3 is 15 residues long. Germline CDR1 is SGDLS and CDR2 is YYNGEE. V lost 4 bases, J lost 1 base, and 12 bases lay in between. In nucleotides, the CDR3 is TGTGCCAGCAGCCCCGCTCCGTTATCCTACAATGAGCAGTTCTTC. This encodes CASSPAPLSYNEQFF. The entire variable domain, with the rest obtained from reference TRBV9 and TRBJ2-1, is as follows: DSGVTQTPKHLITATGQRVTLRCSPRSGDLSVYWYQQSLDQGLQFLIQYYNGEERAKGNILERFSAQQFPDLHSELNLSSLELGDSALYFCASSPAPLSYNEQFFGPGTRLTVL.

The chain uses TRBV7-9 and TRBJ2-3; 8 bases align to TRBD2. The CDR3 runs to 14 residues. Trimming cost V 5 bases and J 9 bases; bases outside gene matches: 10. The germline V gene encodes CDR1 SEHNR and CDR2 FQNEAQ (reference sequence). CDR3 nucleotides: TGTGCCAGCAGCATGACTAGCGACCCGGGGACGCAGTATTTT. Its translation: CASSMTSDPGTQYF.

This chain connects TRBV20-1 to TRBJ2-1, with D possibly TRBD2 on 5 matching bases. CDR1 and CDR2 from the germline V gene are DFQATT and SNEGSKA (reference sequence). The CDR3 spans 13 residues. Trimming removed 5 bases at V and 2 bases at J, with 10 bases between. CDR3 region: CSAATGTYNEQFF. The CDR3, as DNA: TGCAGTGCTGCAACCGGGACCTACAATGAGCAGTTCTTC.

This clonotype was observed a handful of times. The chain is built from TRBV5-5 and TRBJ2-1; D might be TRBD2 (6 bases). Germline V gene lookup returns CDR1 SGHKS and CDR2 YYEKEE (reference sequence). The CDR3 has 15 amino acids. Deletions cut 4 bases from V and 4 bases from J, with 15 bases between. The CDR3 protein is CASSQEAGYYNEQFF. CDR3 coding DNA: TGTGCCAGCAGCCAAGAGGCGGGATATTACAATGAGCAGTTCTTC.